One and the same sample provided the 21 T cell receptor beta chains below, sequenced in a study of T cell responses to AZD1222 COVID-19 vaccine. Some clones are missing from TCRdb's copy, which holds only in-frame ones; the method was immunoSEQ multiplex PCR. Found here are 150,000 to 200,000 clones, under 95% of them singletons; the top ten hold around 0.98%. The sample in question was peripheral blood, obtained 28 days after the second AZD1222 dose. These receptor sequences come from an adult who received the AZD1222 COVID-19 vaccine.

This rearrangement joins TRBV6-5 to TRBJ1-1, with a weak D call TRBD1 (5 bases). Trimming took off 7 bases at V and 2 bases at J, with 14 bases between the two ends. The CDR3 sequence is 14 residues long. Germline values: CDR1 MNHEY, CDR2 SVGAGI. CDR3: CASTEGPPNTEAFF. The CDR3 DNA reads TGTGCCAGCACCGAGGGACCGCCCAACACTGAAGCTTTCTTT.

This sequence joins TRBV20-1 and TRBJ1-2, with D tentatively TRBD1 (6 bases). The CDR3 extends over 10 amino acids. V lost 5 bases and J lost 7, with 8 bases in between. The germline CDR1 and CDR2 sequences are DFQATT and SNEGSKA (reference sequence). The CDR3 DNA reads as TGCAGTGCTGGGGGCTCTGGCTACACCTTC. Its translation is CSAGGSGYTF.

The CDR3 protein is CASSLPNNEKLFF. DNA of the CDR3: TGTGCCAGCAGTCTCCCCAATAATGAAAAACTGTTTTTT. The chain combines TRBV7-9 with TRBJ1-4; D remains unclear. This CDR3 is 13 amino acids long. Deletions cut 6 bases from V and 4 bases from J, with 9 bases between. Germline V gives CDR1 SEHNR, CDR2 FQNEAQ (reference sequence).

The V call is TRBV30, the J call TRBJ1-5, with TRBD1 as a possible D gene (5 bases). The CDR3 is made up of 15 amino acids. Trimming shortened V by 0 bases and J by 4 bases, and 13 bases separated the two germline ends. Germline CDR1 and CDR2: GTSNPN and SVGIG (reference sequence). CDR3 sequence: CAWSVSGAGNQPQHF. The CDR3, as DNA: TGTGCCTGGAGTGTAAGCGGGGCAGGTAATCAGCCCCAGCATTTT.

V is TRBV7-9 and J is TRBJ1-5, with D possibly matching TRBD1 (6 bases). This CDR3 contains 13 residues. Germline loops: CDR1 SEHNR, CDR2 FQNEAQ (reference sequence). Trimming took 5 bases from V and 5 from J, leaving 10 bases between them. The CDR3 DNA is TGTGCCAGCAGCCCACAGGGCGATCAGCCCCAGCATTTT. Protein product: CASSPQGDQPQHF.

V usage is TRBV5-1 and J usage is TRBJ1-2; no definite D call. CDR1 SGHRS and CDR2 YFSETQ come from the germline V gene. Trimming took 1 base from V and 6 from J, leaving 10 bases between them. The CDR3 is 13 amino acids. CDR3 nucleotide sequence: TGCGCCAGCAGCTTGCTCTATAGTGATGGCTACACCTTC. Translating it yields CASSLLYSDGYTF.

The gene calls are TRBV9 and TRBJ2-2; maybe TRBD2 (6 bases). V gave up 0 bases and J gave up 5 bases, with 14 bases separating them. The CDR3 runs to 16 residues. Germline lookup yields CDR1 SGDLS and CDR2 YYNGEE. The CDR3 protein is CASSVVGTGETGELFF. DNA of the CDR3: TGTGCCAGCAGCGTAGTGGGGACTGGAGAAACCGGGGAGCTGTTTTTT. Full variable domain (remainder filled in from reference TRBV9 and TRBJ2-2): DSGVTQTPKHLITATGQRVTLRCSPRSGDLSVYWYQQSLDQGLQFLIQYYNGEERAKGNILERFSAQQFPDLHSELNLSSLELGDSALYFCASSVVGTGETGELFFGEGSRLTVL.

This chain links TRBV10-3 with TRBJ2-2; a weak D match, TRBD1 (6 bases). CDR3 length: 14 amino acids. Germline loops: CDR1 ENHRY, CDR2 SYGVKD. Trimming took off 4 bases at V and 4 bases at J, with 10 bases between the two ends. DNA for the CDR3: TGTGCCATCAGTGTGGGGGCGGGCACCGGGGAGCTGTTTTTT. Amino acid sequence: CAISVGAGTGELFF.

This chain links TRBV5-6 with TRBJ1-5, with a possible D match to TRBD1 (5 bases). Trimming cost V 3 bases and J 6 bases, with 7 bases left between them. Looked up from germline, CDR1 is SGHDT and CDR2 is YYEEEE. This CDR3 spans 12 amino acids. The CDR3 DNA reads as TGTGCCAGCAGCTCAGGGTTTCAGCCCCAGCATTTT. It specifies CASSSGFQPQHF.

This chain links TRBV29-1 with TRBJ1-2, with D possibly TRBD1 on 5 matching bases. The ends were cut back, 6 bases at V and 4 bases at J, with 12 bases in the middle. CDR1 is SQVTM, CDR2 ANQGSEA, per germline. The CDR3 spans 12 residues. CDR3 amino acids: CSVNGARYGYTF. The CDR3 region has the DNA TGCAGCGTGAATGGGGCCCGCTATGGCTACACCTTC.

The V and J genes are TRBV9 and TRBJ1-4; no clear D gene. The CDR3 spans 15 residues. The V gene lost 1 base and the J gene lost 0 bases, with 7 bases spanning the gap. Germline V gene lookup returns CDR1 SGDLS and CDR2 YYNGEE. CDR3 in amino acids: CASSVRAATNEKLFF. CDR3 in DNA: TGTGCCAGCAGCGTACGGGCAGCAACTAATGAAAAACTGTTTTTT. Full variable domain (remainder filled in from reference TRBV9 and TRBJ1-4): DSGVTQTPKHLITATGQRVTLRCSPRSGDLSVYWYQQSLDQGLQFLIQYYNGEERAKGNILERFSAQQFPDLHSELNLSSLELGDSALYFCASSVRAATNEKLFFGSGTQLSVL.

This chain connects TRBV20-1 to TRBJ1-4, with D perhaps matching TRBD1 (5 bases). Germline assignment: CDR1 DFQATT and CDR2 SNEGSKA (reference sequence). The V end lost 3 bases, the J end lost 8 bases, and 19 bases lay between the germline ends. The CDR3 extends over 15 amino acids. CDR3 nucleotide sequence: TGCAGTGCTAGTCCTGGGGGGACGGAAGCCGAAAAACTGTTTTTT. It yields the protein CSASPGGTEAEKLFF.

This clone came up a few times. The chain uses TRBV11-2 and TRBJ1-2, with unresolved D. The germline V gene encodes CDR1 SGHAT and CDR2 FQNNGV. V was pared by 4 bases and J by 5 bases, with 14 bases between. CDR3 length equals 14 residues. CDR3 loop: CASSSPRSPYGYTF. For the CDR3, the DNA is TGTGCCAGCAGCTCCCCACGGTCCCCATATGGCTACACCTTC.

This sequence joins TRBV5-1 and TRBJ2-3, with 10 bases matching TRBD2. The V segment lost 5 bases and the J segment 4 bases; nucleotides outside the gene matches: 7. This CDR3 comprises 15 residues. CDR1 is SGHRS, CDR2 YFSETQ, per germline. The CDR3 spells CASSLAGAPPDTQYF. In DNA, the CDR3 is TGCGCCAGCAGTCTAGCGGGGGCCCCGCCAGATACGCAGTATTTT.

The chain links TRBV29-1 to TRBJ2-7, with a possible D match to TRBD1 (6 bases). V lost 6 bases and J 2 bases, leaving 11 bases between the germline ends. CDR3 length equals 12 residues. Germline values: CDR1 SQVTM, CDR2 ANQGSEA. The CDR3 protein is CSVGDKTYEQYF. The CDR3 DNA follows: TGCAGCGTCGGGGACAAAACCTACGAGCAGTACTTC.

The rearrangement uses TRBV4-1 and TRBJ2-1; the D gene is possibly TRBD2 (7 bases). The CDR3 covers 15 residues. Germline values: CDR1 MGHRA, CDR2 YSYEKL. V dropped 8 bases and J dropped 7 bases, with 21 bases sitting between them. The CDR3 loop is CASGGGGTSGNEQFF. The DNA of the CDR3 is TGCGCCAGCGGGGGCGGGGGCACATCCGGGAATGAGCAGTTCTTC.

The chain combines TRBV13 with TRBJ2-5, with TRBD2 matching 8 bases. The CDR3 covers 16 residues. Looked up from germline, CDR1 is PRHDT and CDR2 is FYEKMQ (reference sequence). After removal of 2 bases from V and 5 bases from J, the junction contained 10 bases not matched to a gene. Here the CDR3 reads CASSLKPGGPGETQYF. In DNA form, the CDR3 reads TGTGCCAGCAGCTTAAAACCGGGGGGGCCAGGGGAGACCCAGTACTTC. Filled out from reference TRBV13 and TRBJ2-5, the complete variable domain reads AAGVIQSPRHLIKEKRETATLKCYPIPRHDTVYWYQQGPGQDPQFLISFYEKMQSDKGSIPDRFSAQQFSDYHSELNMSSLELGDSALYFCASSLKPGGPGETQYFGPGTRLLVL.

CDR3 sequence reads: CASSEQVGVYGYTF. CDR3 DNA: TGTGCCAGCAGCGAACAGGTCGGCGTCTATGGCTACACCTTC. The gene calls are TRBV7-9 and TRBJ1-2; D might be TRBD1 (5 bases). The germline V gene has CDR1 SEHNR and CDR2 FQNEAQ (reference sequence). The V end was cut by 5 bases, the J end by 4 bases, with 14 bases between. The CDR3 runs 14 residues.

V and J are TRBV5-3 and TRBJ2-7; no clear D. TRBV5-3 is filed as an ORF, its function uncertain. V shed 0 bases and J shed 9 bases, with 4 bases lying between them. The CDR3 has 10 amino acids. CDR3 coding DNA: TGTGCCAGAAGCTTGGTCGGGCAGTACTTC. As protein: CARSLVGQYF.

The chain couples TRBV9 to TRBJ2-7; D not resolved. The V gene lost 0 bases and the J gene lost 0 bases, with 10 bases spanning the gap. Per the germline V gene, CDR1 is SGDLS and CDR2 is YYNGEE. There are 15 residues in the CDR3. The CDR3 region has the DNA TGTGCCAGCAGCGTAGGAGGTGCTAGCTCCTACGAGCAGTACTTC. It specifies CASSVGGASSYEQYF.

The genes are TRBV11-2 and TRBJ1-2; 10 bases are shared with TRBD1. CDR1 and CDR2 (germline): SGHAT, FQNNGV. The CDR3 length is 15 residues. V was clipped by 5 bases and J by 3 bases; unmatched bases: 6. The CDR3 bases are TGTGCCAGCAGCCGATTGACAGGGGGCGACTATGGCTACACCTTC. Its protein product is CASSRLTGGDYGYTF. The entire variable domain, with the rest obtained from reference TRBV11-2 and TRBJ1-2, is as follows: EAGVAQSPRYKIIEKRQSVAFWCNPISGHATLYWYQQILGQGPKLLIQFQNNGVVDDSQLPKDRFSAERLKGVDSTLKIQPAKLEDSAVYLCASSRLTGGDYGYTFGSGTRLTVV.